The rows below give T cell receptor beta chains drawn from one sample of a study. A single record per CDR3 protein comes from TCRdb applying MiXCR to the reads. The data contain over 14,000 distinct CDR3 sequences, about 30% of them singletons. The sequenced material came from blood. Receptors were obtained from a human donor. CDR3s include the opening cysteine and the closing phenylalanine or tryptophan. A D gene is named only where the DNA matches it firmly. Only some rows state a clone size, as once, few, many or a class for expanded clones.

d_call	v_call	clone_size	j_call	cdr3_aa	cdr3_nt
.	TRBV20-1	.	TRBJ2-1	CSASSVNQEYNEQFF	TGCAGTGCCAGCTCAGTCAACCAGGAATACAATGAGCAGTTCTTC
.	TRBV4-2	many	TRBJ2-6	CASSQDLRSGANVLTF	TGTGCCAGCAGCCAAGATCTCCGCTCTGGGGCCAACGTCCTGACTTTC
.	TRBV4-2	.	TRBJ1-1	CASSQDRGGASEAFF	TGTGCCAGCAGCCAAGATCGTGGCGGTGCTAGCGAAGCTTTCTTT
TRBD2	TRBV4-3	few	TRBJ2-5	CASSQTGGGLQETQYF	TGCGCCAGCAGCCAGACTGGGGGGGGACTACAAGAGACCCAGTACTTC
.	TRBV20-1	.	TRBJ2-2	CSARDVSGGELFF	TGCAGTGCTAGAGATGTAAGCGGCGGGGAGCTGTTTTTT
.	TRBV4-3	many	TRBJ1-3	CASSHLSSGNTIYF	TGCGCCAGCAGCCATTTATCATCTGGAAACACCATATATTTT
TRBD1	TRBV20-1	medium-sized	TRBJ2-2	CSSWTGEGTGELFF	TGCAGTTCCTGGACAGGGGAGGGGACCGGGGAGCTGTTTTTT
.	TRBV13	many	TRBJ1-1	CASSLGGVGPDTEAFF	TGTGCCAGCAGCTTAGGCGGCGTAGGGCCGGACACTGAAGCTTTCTTT
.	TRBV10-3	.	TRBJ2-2	CAIRTWEGNTGELFF	TGTGCCATCAGGACGTGGGAAGGAAACACCGGGGAGCTGTTTTTT
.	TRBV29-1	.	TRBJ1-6	CSVGGGGNSPLHF	TGCAGCGTGGGCGGGGGAGGGAACTCACCCCTCCACTTT
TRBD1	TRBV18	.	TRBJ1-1	CASSIGTEPNTEAFF	TGTGCCAGCTCAATAGGGACAGAACCGAACACTGAAGCTTTCTTT
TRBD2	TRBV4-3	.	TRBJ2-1	CASSQDGWMSGSKKNEQFF	TGCGCCAGCAGCCAAGACGGATGGATGAGCGGGAGTAAGAAGAATGAGCAGTTCTTC
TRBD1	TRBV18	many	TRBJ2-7	CASSPPGQGRREQYF	TGTGCCAGCTCACCACCGGGACAGGGGAGACGCGAGCAGTACTTC
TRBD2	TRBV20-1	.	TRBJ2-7	CSASSGRAAYNEQYF	TGCAGTGCCAGTAGCGGGAGGGCCGCCTACAATGAGCAGTACTTC
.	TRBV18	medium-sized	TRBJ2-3	CASSPQTDTQYF	TGTGCCAGCTCACCACAAACCGATACGCAGTATTTT
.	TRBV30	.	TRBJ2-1	CAWIRGEAGTGEQFF	TGTGCCTGGATCAGAGGAGAGGCCGGAACCGGGGAGCAGTTCTTC
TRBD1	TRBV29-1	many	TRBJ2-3	CSVAGPAGQGNTDTQYF	TGCAGCGTTGCGGGTCCGGCGGGACAGGGGAACACTGATACGCAGTATTTT
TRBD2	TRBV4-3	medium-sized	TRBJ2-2	CASSHRGGETGELFF	TGCGCCAGCAGCCACCGCGGGGGGGAAACCGGGGAGCTGTTTTTT
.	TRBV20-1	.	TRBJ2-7	CSARDVSYEQYF	TGCAGTGCTAGAGATGTAAGCTACGAGCAGTACTTC
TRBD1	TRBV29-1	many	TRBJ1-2	CSVYTGGGNYGYTF	TGCAGTGTCTACACAGGGGGCGGAAACTATGGCTACACCTTC
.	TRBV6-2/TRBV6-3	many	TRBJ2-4	CASSSSGSALAKNIQYF	TGTGCCAGCAGTTCCTCGGGATCCGCTCTAGCCAAAAACATTCAGTACTTC
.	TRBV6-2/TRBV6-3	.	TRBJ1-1	CASSYSTGPTEAFF	TGTGCCAGCAGTTACTCGACCGGGCCCACTGAAGCTTTCTTT
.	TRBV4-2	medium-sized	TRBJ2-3	CASSQEYYRTDTQYF	TGTGCCAGCAGCCAAGAGTACTATCGAACAGATACGCAGTATTTT
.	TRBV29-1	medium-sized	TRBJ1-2	CSSSAGDNYGYTF	TGCAGCTCCAGCGCGGGGGATAACTATGGCTACACCTTC
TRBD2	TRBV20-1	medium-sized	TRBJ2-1	CSAPLAGDYNEQFF	TGCAGTGCTCCACTAGCGGGCGATTACAATGAGCAGTTCTTC
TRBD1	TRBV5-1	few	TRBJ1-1	CASSVLQGVEAFF	TGTGCCAGCAGCGTCTTACAGGGGGTTGAAGCTTTCTTT
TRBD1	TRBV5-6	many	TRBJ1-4	CASSLYRDRGLSATNEKLFF	TGTGCCAGCAGCTTATACCGGGACAGGGGACTTTCCGCAACTAATGAAAAACTGTTTTTT
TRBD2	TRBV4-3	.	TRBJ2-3	CASSQGAGLADTQYF	TGCGCCAGCAGCCAAGGTGCAGGACTAGCAGATACGCAGTATTTT
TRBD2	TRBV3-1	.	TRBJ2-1	CASSPRAEEHTGLMIYNEQFF	TGTGCCAGCAGCCCCAGAGCGGAAGAACATACGGGACTAATGATCTACAATGAGCAGTTCTTC
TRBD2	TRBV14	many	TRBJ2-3	CASSQDFFLADLTDTQYF	TGTGCCAGCAGCCAAGATTTCTTCCTAGCGGACCTCACAGATACGCAGTATTTT
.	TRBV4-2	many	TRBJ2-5	CASSQVYPLGHQETQYF	TGTGCCAGCAGCCAAGTATATCCGTTGGGACATCAAGAGACCCAGTACTTC
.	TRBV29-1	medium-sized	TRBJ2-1	CSVEDPRDSLSNEQFF	TGCAGCGTTGAAGATCCCCGAGACAGTCTATCTAATGAGCAGTTCTTC
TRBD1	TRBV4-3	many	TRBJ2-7	CASSQEKVGTGEYEQYF	TGCGCCAGCAGCCAAGAAAAAGTGGGGACAGGGGAATACGAGCAGTACTTC
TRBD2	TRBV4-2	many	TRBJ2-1	CASSPRTSGSDSYNEQFF	TGTGCCAGCAGCCCAAGGACTAGCGGGAGCGACTCCTACAATGAGCAGTTCTTC
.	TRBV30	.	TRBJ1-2	CAWSYANYGYTF	TGTGCCTGGAGTTACGCTAACTATGGCTACACCTTC
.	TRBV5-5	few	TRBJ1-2	CASSLNFAGYTF	TGTGCCAGCAGCTTGAACTTCGCAGGCTACACCTTC
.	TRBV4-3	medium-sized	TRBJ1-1	CASSQDKWDTEAFF	TGCGCCAGCAGCCAAGATAAATGGGACACCGAAGCTTTCTTT
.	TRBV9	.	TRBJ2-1	CASSGRHGGSIEQFF	TGTGCCAGCAGCGGCCGCCATGGGGGGTCGATTGAGCAGTTCTTC
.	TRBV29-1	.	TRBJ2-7	CSSSISGRHGGLSYNEQYF	TGCAGCAGTTCGATAAGCGGCCGCCATGGAGGGTTATCCTACAATGAGCAGTACTTC
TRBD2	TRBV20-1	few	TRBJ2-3	CSAQGLAGAGDTQYF	TGCAGTGCCCAGGGACTAGCGGGAGCAGGGGATACGCAGTATTTT
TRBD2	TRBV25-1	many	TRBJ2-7	CASSEWEGGPGLQYF	TGTGCCAGCAGTGAATGGGAGGGAGGGCCTGGCCTCCAGTACTTC
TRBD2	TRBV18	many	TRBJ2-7	CASSPTRTSGRFAYEQYF	TGTGCCAGCTCACCGACGCGGACTAGCGGGAGGTTCGCCTACGAGCAGTACTTC
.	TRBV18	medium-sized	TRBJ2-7	CASSTDYEQYF	TGTGCCAGCTCCACAGACTACGAGCAGTACTTC
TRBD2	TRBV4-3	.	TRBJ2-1	CASSQGLADYNEQFF	TGCGCCAGCAGCCAAGGACTAGCGGACTACAATGAGCAGTTCTTC
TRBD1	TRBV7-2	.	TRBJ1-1	CAMGGTVFVQSCNIVGTGNTEAFF	TGTGCCATGGGAGGGACTGTTTTTGTACAAAGCTGTAACATTGTGGGGACAGGTAACACTGAAGCTTTCTTT
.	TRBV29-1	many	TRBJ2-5	CSSPAGTDQETQYF	TGCAGCTCCCCCGCCGGGACTGACCAAGAGACCCAGTACTTC
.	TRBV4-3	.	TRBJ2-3	CASSQDRDTDTQYF	TGCGCCAGCAGCCAAGACCGAGACACAGATACGCAGTATTTT
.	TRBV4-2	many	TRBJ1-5	CASSRDREPSPQHF	TGTGCCAGCAGCCGGGACCGGGAGCCATCGCCCCAGCATTTT
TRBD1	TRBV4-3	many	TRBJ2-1	CASSQVSPGQDNEQFF	TGCGCCAGCAGCCAAGTTTCACCCGGACAGGACAATGAGCAGTTCTTC
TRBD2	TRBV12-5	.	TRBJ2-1	CASGLVPGGLAGRQAVFEQFF	TGTGCTAGTGGTTTGGTACCGGGGGGACTAGCGGGAAGGCAGGCCGTTTTCGAGCAGTTCTTC
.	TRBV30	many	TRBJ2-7	CAWGYRVGTYEQYF	TGTGCCTGGGGATACAGGGTAGGGACCTACGAGCAGTACTTC